This T cell receptor (beta chain) was sequenced for a study of response to subunit inactivated influenza vaccine. Study-wide points: Authors proposed each seasonal influenza vaccination draws in few new T cells.

This clonotype was picked up a small number of times. The antigen remains unidentified. A single record per CDR3 protein comes from TCRdb applying MiXCR to the RT-PCR reads. The data contain 500,000 to 600,000 distinct CDR3 sequences, approximately 12% of them singletons. The CDR3 runs 17 residues. Losses at the gene ends were 4 bases for V and 5 bases for J; bases not matched to a gene: 12. Germline V CDR1 and CDR2: MDHEN, SYDVKM. The chain links TRBV28 to TRBJ2-1, with TRBD1 identical over 9 bases. Source: PBMCs from blood, taken on the day of vaccination. This clonotype was sampled from a man aged 45-65 years who received an inactivated influenza vaccine. The CDR3 protein is CASSSYLGQGVDNEQFF. DNA of the CDR3: TGTGCCAGCAGTTCCTACCTGGGACAGGGCGTGGACAATGAGCAGTTCTTC. Together with reference TRBV28 and TRBJ2-1, the CDR3 gives the full variable domain: DVKVTQSSRYLVKRTGEKVFLECVQDMDHENMFWYRQDPGLGLRLIYFSYDVKMKEKGDIPEGYSVSREKKERFSLILESASTNQTSMYLCASSSYLGQGVDNEQFFGPGTRLTVL.